This TCR beta chain appears in the sequencing data of a study of PD-1 blockade in classical Hodgkin lymphoma. General observations from the study: Undefined causes, possibly disease activity or prior therapy, underlie the repertoire differences.

In regard to this clone: What it recognizes is unknown.

The method was immunoSEQ multiplex PCR; TCRdb's version includes in-frame clones alone and lacks a portion of them. The sample has approximately 9,800 clones, roughly 69% seen once; the top ten hold less than 4.5%. Each patient relapsed following autologous stem cell transplantation, and prior brentuximab vedotin exposure differed. Investigators isolated CD4+ T cells from thawed PBMCs through magnetic negative selection. V gave up 4 bases and J gave up 8 bases; unmatched junction bases: 10. Germline CDR1 reads SGHDN; CDR2 reads FVKESK. CDR3 length: 14 residues. Material: CD4+ T cells from blood, obtained at baseline. The rearrangement links TRBV14 to TRBJ1-1, with 7 nucleotides matching TRBD1. The source is a human donor with classical Hodgkin lymphoma. In nucleotides, the CDR3 is TGTGCCAGCAGCCCAGCTCCGGGACAGAGAGAAGCTTTCTTT. Its translation: CASSPAPGQREAFF.